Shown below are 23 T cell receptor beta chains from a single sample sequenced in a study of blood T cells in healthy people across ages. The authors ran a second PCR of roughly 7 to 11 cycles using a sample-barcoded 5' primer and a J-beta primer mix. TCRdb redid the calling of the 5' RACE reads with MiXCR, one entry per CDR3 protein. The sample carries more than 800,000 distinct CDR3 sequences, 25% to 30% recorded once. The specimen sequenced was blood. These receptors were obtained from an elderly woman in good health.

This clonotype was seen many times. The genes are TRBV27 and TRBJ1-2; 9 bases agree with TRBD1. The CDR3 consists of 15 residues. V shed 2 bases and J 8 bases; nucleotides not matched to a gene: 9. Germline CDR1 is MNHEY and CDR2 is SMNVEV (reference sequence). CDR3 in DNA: TGTGCCAGCAGTTTAGCTACAGGGGGCCTGTCCGGCTACACCTTC. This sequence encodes CASSLATGGLSGYTF.

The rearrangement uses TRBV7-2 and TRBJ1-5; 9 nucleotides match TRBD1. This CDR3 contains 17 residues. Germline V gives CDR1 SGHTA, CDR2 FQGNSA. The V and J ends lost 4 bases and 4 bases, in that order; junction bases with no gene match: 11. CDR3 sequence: CASSSGTGMVQNQPQHF. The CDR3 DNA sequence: TGTGCCAGCAGCTCCGGGACAGGGATGGTTCAAAATCAGCCCCAGCATTTT.

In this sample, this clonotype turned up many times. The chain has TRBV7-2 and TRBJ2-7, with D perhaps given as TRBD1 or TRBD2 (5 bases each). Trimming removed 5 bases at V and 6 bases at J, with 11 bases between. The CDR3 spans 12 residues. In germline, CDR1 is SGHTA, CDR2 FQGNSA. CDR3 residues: CASSNSGGEQYF. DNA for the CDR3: TGTGCCAGCAGCAACTCTGGGGGCGAGCAGTACTTC. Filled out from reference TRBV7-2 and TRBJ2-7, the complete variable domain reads GAGVSQSPSNKVTEKGKDVELRCDPISGHTALYWYRQSLGQGLEFLIYFQGNSAPDKSGLPSDRFSAERTGGSVSTLTIQRTQQEDSAVYLCASSNSGGEQYFGPGTRLTVT.

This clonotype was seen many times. For the CDR3, the DNA is TGTGCCAGCAGTCCGACAGGGTATGGCTACACCTTC. It specifies CASSPTGYGYTF. The chain links TRBV12-3 or TRBV12-4 to TRBJ1-2; 7 bases map to TRBD1. This CDR3 contains 12 residues. The junction had 2 bases not matched to a gene; V was cut back by 5 bases and J by 5 bases.

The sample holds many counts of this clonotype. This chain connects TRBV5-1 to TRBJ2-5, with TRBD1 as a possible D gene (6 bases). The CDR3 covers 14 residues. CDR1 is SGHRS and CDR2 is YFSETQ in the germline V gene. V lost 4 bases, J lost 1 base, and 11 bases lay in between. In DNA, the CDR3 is TGCGCCAGCAGCCCACAGGGAACCCAAGAGACCCAGTACTTC. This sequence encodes CASSPQGTQETQYF.

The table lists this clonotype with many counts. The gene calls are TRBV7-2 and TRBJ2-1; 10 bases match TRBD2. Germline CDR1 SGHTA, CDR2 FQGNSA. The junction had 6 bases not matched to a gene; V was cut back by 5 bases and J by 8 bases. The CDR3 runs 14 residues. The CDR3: CASSQAGGPDEQFF. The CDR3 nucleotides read TGTGCCAGCAGCCAAGCGGGGGGGCCTGATGAGCAGTTCTTC. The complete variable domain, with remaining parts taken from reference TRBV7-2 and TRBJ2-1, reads GAGVSQSPSNKVTEKGKDVELRCDPISGHTALYWYRQSLGQGLEFLIYFQGNSAPDKSGLPSDRFSAERTGGSVSTLTIQRTQQEDSAVYLCASSQAGGPDEQFFGPGTRLTVL.

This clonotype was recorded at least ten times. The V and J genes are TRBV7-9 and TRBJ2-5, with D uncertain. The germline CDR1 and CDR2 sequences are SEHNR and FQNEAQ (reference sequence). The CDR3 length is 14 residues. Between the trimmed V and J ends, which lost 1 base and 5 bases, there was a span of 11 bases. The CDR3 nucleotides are TGTGCCAGCAGCTTAGTCGGTATCGCGGAGACCCAGTACTTC. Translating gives CASSLVGIAETQYF.

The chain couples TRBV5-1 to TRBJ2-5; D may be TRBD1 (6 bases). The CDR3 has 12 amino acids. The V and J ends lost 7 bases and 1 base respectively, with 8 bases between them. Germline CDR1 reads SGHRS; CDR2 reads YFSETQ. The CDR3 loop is CASGQPQETQYF. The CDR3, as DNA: TGCGCCAGCGGACAGCCCCAAGAGACCCAGTACTTC. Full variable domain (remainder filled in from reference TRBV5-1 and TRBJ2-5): KAGVTQTPRYLIKTRGQQVTLSCSPISGHRSVSWYQQTPGQGLQFLFEYFSETQRNKGNFPGRFSGRQFSNSRSEMNVSTLELGDSALYLCASGQPQETQYFGPGTRLLVL.

The CDR3 region is CSVWGAGFPGGANVLTF. In DNA form, the CDR3 reads TGCAGCGTTTGGGGGGCAGGGTTCCCGGGAGGGGCCAACGTCCTGACTTTC. This rearrangement joins TRBV29-1 to TRBJ2-6; D might be TRBD1 or TRBD2, each matching 6 bases. Trimming stripped 5 bases from V and 4 bases from J, with 21 bases between. Germline CDR1 and CDR2: SQVTM and ANQGSEA. This CDR3 comprises 17 residues.

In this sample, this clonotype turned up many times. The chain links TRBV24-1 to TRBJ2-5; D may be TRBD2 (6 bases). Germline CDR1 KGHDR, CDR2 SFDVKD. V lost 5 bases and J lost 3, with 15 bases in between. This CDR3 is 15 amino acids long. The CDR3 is CATSGPLEGKETQYF. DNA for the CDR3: TGTGCCACCAGTGGCCCTCTGGAGGGGAAAGAGACCCAGTACTTC.

CDR3 DNA sequence: TGTGCCAGCAGACCAGCGGGTGAGGGTGAGCAGTACTTC. Its translation is CASRPAGEGEQYF. V and J are TRBV6-2 or TRBV6-3 and TRBJ2-7; possibly TRBD2 for D (6 bases). This CDR3 has 13 amino acids. Trimming cost V 6 bases and J 7 bases, with 16 bases left between them. Germline CDR1 and CDR2: MNHEY and SVGEGT.

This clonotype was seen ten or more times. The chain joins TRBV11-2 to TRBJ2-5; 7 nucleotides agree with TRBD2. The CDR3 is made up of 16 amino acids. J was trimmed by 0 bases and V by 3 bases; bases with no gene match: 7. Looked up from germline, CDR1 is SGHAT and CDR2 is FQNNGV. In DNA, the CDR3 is TGTGCCAGCAGCTTCTCCTTGGGGGGGAACCAAGAGACCCAGTACTTC. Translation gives CASSFSLGGNQETQYF. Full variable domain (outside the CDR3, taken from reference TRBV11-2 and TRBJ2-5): EAGVAQSPRYKIIEKRQSVAFWCNPISGHATLYWYQQILGQGPKLLIQFQNNGVVDDSQLPKDRFSAERLKGVDSTLKIQPAKLEDSAVYLCASSFSLGGNQETQYFGPGTRLLVL.

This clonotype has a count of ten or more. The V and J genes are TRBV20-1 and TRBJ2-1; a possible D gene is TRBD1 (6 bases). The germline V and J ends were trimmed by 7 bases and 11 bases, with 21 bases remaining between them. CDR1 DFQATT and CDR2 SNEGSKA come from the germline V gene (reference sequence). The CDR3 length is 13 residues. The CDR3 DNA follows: TGCAGTGTCATATCGGGAAAGGGGGAGAAGCAGTTCTTC. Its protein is CSVISGKGEKQFF.

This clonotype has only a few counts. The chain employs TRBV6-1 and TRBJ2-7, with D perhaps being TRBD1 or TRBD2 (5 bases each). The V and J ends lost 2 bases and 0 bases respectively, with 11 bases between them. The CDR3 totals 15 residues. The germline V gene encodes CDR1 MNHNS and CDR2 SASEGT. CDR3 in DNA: TGTGCCAGCAGTGAATGGGGACGGAGCTCCTACGAGCAGTACTTC. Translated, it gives CASSEWGRSSYEQYF.

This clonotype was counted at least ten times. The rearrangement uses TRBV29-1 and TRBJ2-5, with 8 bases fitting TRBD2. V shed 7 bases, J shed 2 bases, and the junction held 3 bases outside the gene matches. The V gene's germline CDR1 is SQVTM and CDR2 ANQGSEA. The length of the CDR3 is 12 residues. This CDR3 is CSAGGGQETQYF. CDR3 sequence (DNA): TGCAGCGCCGGGGGGGGGCAAGAGACCCAGTACTTC.

The CDR3 loop is CASSGGLAFNEQFF. As DNA, the CDR3 is TGTGCCAGCAGCGGAGGACTAGCGTTCAATGAGCAGTTCTTC. The chain combines TRBV2 with TRBJ2-1; 9 nucleotides align to TRBD2. The V gene end was trimmed by 6 bases and the J gene end by 6 bases; junction bases not matched to a gene: 6. The CDR3 totals 14 residues. Germline V gene lookup returns CDR1 SNHLY and CDR2 FYNNEI.

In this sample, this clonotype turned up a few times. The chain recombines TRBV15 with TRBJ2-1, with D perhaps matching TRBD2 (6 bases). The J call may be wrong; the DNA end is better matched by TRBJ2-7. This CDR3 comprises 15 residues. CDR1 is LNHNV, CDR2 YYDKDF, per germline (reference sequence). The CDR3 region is CATSREAGIYNEQYF. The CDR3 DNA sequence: TGTGCCACCAGCAGAGAGGCGGGGATTTACAATGAGCAGTACTTC.

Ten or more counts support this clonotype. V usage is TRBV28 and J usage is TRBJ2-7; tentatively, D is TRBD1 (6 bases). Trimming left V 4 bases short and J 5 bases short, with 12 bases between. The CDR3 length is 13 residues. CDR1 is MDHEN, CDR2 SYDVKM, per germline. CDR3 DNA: TGTGCCAGCAGTTCCCCGGACAGCAACGAGCAGTACTTC. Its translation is CASSSPDSNEQYF.

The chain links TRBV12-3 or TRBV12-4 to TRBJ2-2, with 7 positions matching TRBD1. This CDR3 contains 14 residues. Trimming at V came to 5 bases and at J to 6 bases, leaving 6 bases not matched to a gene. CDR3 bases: TGTGCCAGCAGTCCGACAGGGCTCTCCGGGGAGCTGTTTTTT. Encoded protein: CASSPTGLSGELFF.

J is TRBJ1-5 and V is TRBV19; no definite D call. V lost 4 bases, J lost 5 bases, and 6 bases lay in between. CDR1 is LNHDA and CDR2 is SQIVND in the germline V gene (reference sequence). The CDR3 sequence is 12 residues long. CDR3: CASSTIDQPQHF. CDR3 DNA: TGTGCCAGTAGTACCATCGATCAGCCCCAGCATTTT.

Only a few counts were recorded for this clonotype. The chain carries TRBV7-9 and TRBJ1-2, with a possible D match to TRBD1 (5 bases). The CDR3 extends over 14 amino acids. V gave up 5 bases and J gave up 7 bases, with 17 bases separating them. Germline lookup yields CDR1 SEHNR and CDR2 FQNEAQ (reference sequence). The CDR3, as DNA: TGTGCCAGCAGCCCGGGACCTCCCGAAGGTGGCTACACCTTC. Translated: CASSPGPPEGGYTF.

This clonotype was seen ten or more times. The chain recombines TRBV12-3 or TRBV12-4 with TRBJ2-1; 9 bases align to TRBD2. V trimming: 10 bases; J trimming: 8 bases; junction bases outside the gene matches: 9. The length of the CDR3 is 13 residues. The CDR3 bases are TGTGCCACGGGAGCGGGGGGCCTCGATGAGCAGTTCTTC. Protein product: CATGAGGLDEQFF.

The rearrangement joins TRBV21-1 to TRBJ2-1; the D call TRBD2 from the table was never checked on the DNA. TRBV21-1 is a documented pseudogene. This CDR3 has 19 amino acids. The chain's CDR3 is CASSKGLEPGPRDTNEQFF. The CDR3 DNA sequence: TGTGCCAGCAGCAAGGGGTTGGAGCCGGGACCTAGGGATACGAATGAGCAGTTCTTC.